This TCR beta chain was identified during a study of vaccination effects on CD4 cells after COVID-19. Repertoires were generated with immunoSEQ multiplex PCR, while TCRdb's copy carries only in-frame clones and drops some. The data contain around 66,000 clones, 74% of them singletons. Remarks on this clone: What it binds is unknown.

V shed 4 bases and J shed 0 bases, with 13 bases lying between them. The CDR3 loop spans 16 amino acids. Germline values: CDR1 SGHRS, CDR2 YFSETQ. With approximately 10 days of culture completed, CD4+ T cells were isolated. Either the mRNA-1273 or the BNT162b2 vaccine was given to participants as two doses. The chain uses TRBV5-1 and TRBJ2-2; D possibly corresponds to TRBD2 (7 bases). The sequencing used CD4+ T cells from PBMCs cultured without peptide, collected after COVID-19 vaccination. The sequence came from a human donor who received a COVID-19 vaccine. The CDR3 sequence is CASSPGRTANTGELFF. The CDR3 DNA follows: TGCGCCAGCAGCCCCGGGAGGACAGCGAACACCGGGGAGCTGTTTTTT. The variable domain in full, completed from reference TRBV5-1 and TRBJ2-2, reads KAGVTQTPRYLIKTRGQQVTLSCSPISGHRSVSWYQQTPGQGLQFLFEYFSETQRNKGNFPGRFSGRQFSNSRSEMNVSTLELGDSALYLCASSPGRTANTGELFFGEGSRLTVL.